A selection of T cell receptor beta chains follows, all from one sample in a study of PD-L1 blockade in urothelial cancer. Libraries were prepared by immunoSEQ multiplex PCR; TCRdb keeps only in-frame clonotypes and omits some of them. This sample has some 87,000 clones; 87% occur once, and the top ten carry roughly 2%. This specimen consisted of PBMCs, obtained around atezolizumab (anti-PD-L1) treatment. These receptors originate from a man aged 60 to 75 with urothelial cancer. Both conserved end residues are part of each CDR3. D genes are given only for firm matches. Some rows have no size entry. The others give once, few or many, or a class for an expanded clone.

>TRBJ2-1|TRBV10-3|.|.
CAISEFTTNEQFF
TGTGCCATCAGTGAGTTTACTACCAATGAGCAGTTCTTC
>TRBJ2-3|TRBV7-3|.|TRBD1
CASSRTGQGTDTQYF
TGTGCCAGCAGCCGAACGGGACAGGGGACAGATACGCAGTATTTT
>TRBJ2-5|TRBV27|.|TRBD1
CASSLSWGQFPQETQYF
TGTGCCAGCAGTTTATCGTGGGGACAGTTCCCCCAAGAGACCCAGTACTTC
>TRBJ2-3|TRBV5-6|.|.
CASTLGRGPNTQYF
TGTGCCAGCACCCTTGGGCGGGGACCAAATACGCAGTATTTT
>TRBJ2-2|TRBV12-2|.|.
CASRLVSGSTTGELFF
TGTGCAAGTCGCTTAGTTAGCGGGAGTACGACCGGGGAGCTGTTTTTT
>TRBJ1-1|TRBV21-1|few|.
CASSKAPGQNTEAFF
TGTGCCAGCAGCAAAGCCCCGGGACAGAACACTGAAGCTTTCTTT
>TRBJ2-5|TRBV6-1|.|TRBD2
CASSEMGGLGETQYF
TGTGCCAGCAGTGAAATGGGAGGGCTCGGAGAGACCCAGTACTTC
>TRBJ2-7|TRBV4-1|.|.
CASSPGLTYEQYF
TGCGCCAGCAGCCCAGGACTGACCTACGAGCAGTACTTC
>TRBJ2-1|TRBV29-1|once|TRBD1
CSAGGGTGLSNEQFF
TGCAGCGCTGGAGGTGGGACAGGGCTCTCCAATGAGCAGTTCTTC
>TRBJ1-1|TRBV6-6|.|.
CASIQGEYTEAFF
TGTGCCAGCATTCAGGGTGAATACACTGAAGCTTTCTTT
>TRBJ1-5|TRBV18|.|.
CASSPTTGRVGHGQPQHF
TGTGCCAGCTCACCAACCACAGGGCGCGTAGGCCATGGTCAGCCCCAGCATTTT
>TRBJ2-3|TRBV5-4|.|.
CASSLVSADTQYF
TGTGCCAGCAGCTTGGTTAGCGCAGATACGCAGTATTTT
>TRBJ2-1|TRBV7-2|.|TRBD2
CASSTSGSSYNEQFF
TGTGCCAGCAGCACTAGCGGGAGTTCCTACAATGAGCAGTTCTTC
>TRBJ2-3|TRBV9|once|TRBD2
CASSALAGGPQDTQYF
TGTGCCAGCAGCGCCCTAGCGGGAGGGCCCCAAGATACGCAGTATTTT
>TRBJ2-2|TRBV30|few|TRBD2
CAWSLTSRELFF
TGTGCCTGGAGTTTGACTAGCAGGGAGCTGTTTTTT
>TRBJ1-5|TRBV5-6|.|TRBD1
CASSLQGAGQPQHF
TGTGCCAGCAGCTTACAGGGGGCCGGTCAGCCCCAGCATTTT
>TRBJ2-6|TRBV7-7|.|.
CASSLDSSGANVLTF
TGTGCCAGCAGCTTAGACAGCTCTGGGGCCAACGTCCTGACTTTC
>TRBJ2-6|TRBV4-2|.|.
CASSQPSGSGANVLTF
TGTGCCAGCAGCCAACCCTCAGGGTCTGGGGCCAACGTCCTGACTTTC
>TRBJ2-5|TRBV4-1|.|.
CASSQVGTLKETQYF
TGCGCCAGCAGCCAAGTCGGGACTTTAAAAGAGACCCAGTACTTC
>TRBJ2-3|TRBV6-4|.|.
CASSAGDTDTQYF
TGTGCCAGCAGTGCGGGAGACACAGATACGCAGTATTTT
>TRBJ2-5|TRBV6-1|few|TRBD2
CASSDSGGKTQYF
TGTGCCAGCAGTGATAGCGGGGGAAAGACCCAGTACTTC
>TRBJ2-7|TRBV18|.|TRBD1
CASSPGQEPYEQYF
TGTGCCAGCTCACCAGGACAGGAACCCTACGAGCAGTACTTC
>TRBJ1-5|TRBV19|.|.
CASSMSPGPASNQPQHF
TGTGCCAGTAGCATGTCCCCTGGGCCAGCTAGCAATCAGCCCCAGCATTTT
>TRBJ2-3|TRBV4-2|once|.
CASNPGEGGTDTQYF
TGTGCCAGCAACCCGGGGGAGGGGGGCACAGATACGCAGTATTTT
>TRBJ2-5|TRBV28|.|TRBD2
CASSWTSGGAGETQYF
TGTGCCAGCAGTTGGACTAGCGGGGGGGCCGGGGAGACCCAGTACTTC
>TRBJ1-4|TRBV18|.|.
CASSPYGRGNEKLFF
TGTGCCAGCTCACCATACGGGAGGGGGAATGAAAAACTGTTTTTT
>TRBJ2-7|TRBV4-3|once|TRBD2
CASSQERGRGVEQYF
TGCGCCAGCAGCCAAGAGAGAGGGCGGGGGGTCGAGCAGTACTTC
>TRBJ1-4|TRBV2|.|TRBD1
CASSVQGATNEKLFF
TGTGCCAGCAGCGTTCAGGGGGCCACTAATGAAAAACTGTTTTTT
>TRBJ2-7|TRBV19|.|TRBD1
CASRARGQGAYEQYF
TGTGCCAGTAGAGCCCGGGGACAGGGTGCGTACGAGCAGTACTTC
>TRBJ1-4|TRBV6-1|.|.
CASSEPVLGARTNEKLFF
TGTGCCAGCAGTGAACCGGTGTTGGGAGCGAGGACTAATGAAAAACTGTTTTTT
>TRBJ2-5|TRBV5-1|.|TRBD2
CASSHSGRADGETQYF
TGCGCCAGCAGCCATAGCGGGAGGGCCGATGGGGAGACCCAGTACTTC
>TRBJ2-3|TRBV2|once|.
CASRAPMKDTQYF
TGTGCCAGCAGGGCCCCCATGAAGGATACGCAGTATTTT
>TRBJ2-7|TRBV21-1|.|.
CASSKPRQGCYEQYF
TGTGCCAGCAGCAAACCAAGACAGGGGTGCTACGAGCAGTACTTC
>TRBJ2-3|TRBV6-5|.|.
CASSYGRVTTDTQYF
TGTGCCAGCAGTTACGGGCGCGTGACCACAGATACGCAGTATTTT
>TRBJ2-1|TRBV4-1|.|TRBD2
CASSQTERGGLITEQFF
TGCGCCAGCAGCCAGACGGAGCGGGGGGGCCTTATAACTGAGCAGTTCTTC
>TRBJ2-5|TRBV2|.|TRBD1
CASGSTGGEETQYF
TGTGCCAGCGGCTCGACAGGGGGCGAGGAGACCCAGTACTTC
>TRBJ2-7|TRBV28|.|.
CASSPRRPSYEQYF
TGTGCCAGCAGTCCCCGCAGGCCGTCCTACGAGCAGTACTTC
>TRBJ2-2|TRBV2|few|.
CASRTQGLNTGELFF
TGTGCCAGCAGGACCCAGGGGCTGAACACCGGGGAGCTGTTTTTT
>TRBJ1-1|TRBV28|.|.
CASSPGTQNTEAFF
TGTGCCAGCAGTCCCGGGACACAGAACACTGAAGCTTTCTTT
>TRBJ2-3|TRBV5-4|.|.
CASSSQGRGGGTDTQYF
TGTGCCAGCAGCTCGCAGGGGAGGGGGGGTGGCACAGATACGCAGTATTTT
>TRBJ1-3|TRBV28|once|.
CASSLPPGYSGNTIYF
TGTGCCAGCAGTCTTCCCCCAGGGTACTCTGGAAACACCATATATTTT
>TRBJ1-4|TRBV6-6|.|.
CASSYAGATNEKLFF
TGTGCCAGCAGTTACGCCGGGGCAACTAATGAAAAACTGTTTTTT
>TRBJ2-1|TRBV5-5|.|.
CASSLTDNEQFF
TGTGCCAGCAGCTTAACAGATAATGAGCAGTTCTTC
>TRBJ2-5|TRBV4-2|.|TRBD2
CASSQGSGSEETQYF
TGTGCCAGCAGCCAAGGTAGCGGGAGCGAGGAGACCCAGTACTTC